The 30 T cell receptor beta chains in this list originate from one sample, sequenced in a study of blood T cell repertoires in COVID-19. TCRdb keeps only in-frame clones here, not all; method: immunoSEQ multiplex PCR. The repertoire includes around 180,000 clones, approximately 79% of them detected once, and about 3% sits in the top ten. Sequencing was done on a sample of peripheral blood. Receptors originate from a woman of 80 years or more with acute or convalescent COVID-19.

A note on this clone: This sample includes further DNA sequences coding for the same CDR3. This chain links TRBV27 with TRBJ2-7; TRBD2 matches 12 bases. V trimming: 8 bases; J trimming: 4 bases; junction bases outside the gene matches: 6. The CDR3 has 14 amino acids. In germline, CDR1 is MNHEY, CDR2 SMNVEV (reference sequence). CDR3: CASSPGLAGYEQYF. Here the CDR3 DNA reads TGTGCCAGCTCTCCGGGACTAGCGGGTTACGAGCAGTACTTC.

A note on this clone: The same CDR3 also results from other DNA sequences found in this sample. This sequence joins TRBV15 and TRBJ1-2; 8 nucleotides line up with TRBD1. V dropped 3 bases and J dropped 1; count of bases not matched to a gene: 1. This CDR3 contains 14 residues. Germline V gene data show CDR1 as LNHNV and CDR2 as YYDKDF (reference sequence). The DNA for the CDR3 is TGTGCCACCAGCAGGGACAGGGATAACTATGGCTACACCTTC. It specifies CATSRDRDNYGYTF.

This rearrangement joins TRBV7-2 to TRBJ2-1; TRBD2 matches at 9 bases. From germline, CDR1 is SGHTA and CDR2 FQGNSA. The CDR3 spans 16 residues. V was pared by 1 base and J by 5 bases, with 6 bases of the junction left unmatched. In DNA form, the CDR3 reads TGTGCCAGCAGCTTAGAGGCCCTAGCGGGGAACAATGAGCAGTTCTTC. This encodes CASSLEALAGNNEQFF.

The CDR3 reads CASKRSGNYGYTF. The CDR3 region has the DNA TGTGCCAGCAAGAGGTCAGGGAACTATGGCTACACCTTC. The chain joins TRBV9 to TRBJ1-2; the D gene is possibly TRBD1 (5 bases). The CDR3 is made up of 13 amino acids. V was cut by 6 bases and J by 2 bases, with 11 bases left in between. In germline, CDR1 is SGDLS, CDR2 YYNGEE.

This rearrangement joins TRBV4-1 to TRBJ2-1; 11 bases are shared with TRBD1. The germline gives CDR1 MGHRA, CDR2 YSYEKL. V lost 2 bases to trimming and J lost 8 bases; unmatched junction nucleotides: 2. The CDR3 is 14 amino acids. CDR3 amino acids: CASSQWTGGDEQFF. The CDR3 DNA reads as TGCGCCAGCAGCCAATGGACAGGGGGCGATGAGCAGTTCTTC.

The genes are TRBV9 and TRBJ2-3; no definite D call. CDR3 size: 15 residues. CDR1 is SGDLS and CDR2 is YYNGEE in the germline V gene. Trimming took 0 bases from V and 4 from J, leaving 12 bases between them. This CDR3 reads CASSVAILGADTQYF. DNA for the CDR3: TGTGCCAGCAGCGTAGCTATTCTGGGCGCAGATACGCAGTATTTT.

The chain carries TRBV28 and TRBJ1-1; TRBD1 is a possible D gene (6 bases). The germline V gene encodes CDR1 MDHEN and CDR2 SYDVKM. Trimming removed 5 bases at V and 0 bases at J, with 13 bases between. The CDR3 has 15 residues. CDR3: CASSLGQPMNTEAFF. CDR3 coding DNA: TGTGCCAGCAGTCTCGGACAGCCCATGAACACTGAAGCTTTCTTT.

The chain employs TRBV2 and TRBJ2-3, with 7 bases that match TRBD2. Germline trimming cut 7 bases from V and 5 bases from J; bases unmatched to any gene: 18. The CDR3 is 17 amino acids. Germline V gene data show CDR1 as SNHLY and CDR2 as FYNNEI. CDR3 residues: CASTLGASGPWGDTQYF. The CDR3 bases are TGTGCCAGCACGTTAGGGGCTAGCGGTCCCTGGGGAGATACGCAGTATTTT.

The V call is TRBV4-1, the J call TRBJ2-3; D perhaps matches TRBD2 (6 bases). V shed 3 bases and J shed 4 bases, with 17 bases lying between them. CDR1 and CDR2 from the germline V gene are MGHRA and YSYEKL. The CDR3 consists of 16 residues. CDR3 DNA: TGCGCCAGCAGCCAGAGCCGGCGGGACTCGGCAGATACGCAGTATTTT. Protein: CASSQSRRDSADTQYF.

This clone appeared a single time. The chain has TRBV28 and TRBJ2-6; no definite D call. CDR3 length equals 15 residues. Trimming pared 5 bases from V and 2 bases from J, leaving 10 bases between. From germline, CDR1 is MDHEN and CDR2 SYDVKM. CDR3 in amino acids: CASSPAVAGANVLTF. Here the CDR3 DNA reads TGTGCCAGCAGTCCCGCAGTGGCTGGGGCCAACGTCCTGACTTTC.

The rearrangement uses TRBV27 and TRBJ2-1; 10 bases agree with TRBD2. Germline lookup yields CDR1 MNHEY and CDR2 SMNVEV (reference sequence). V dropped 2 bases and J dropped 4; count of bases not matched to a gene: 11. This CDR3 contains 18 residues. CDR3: CASSLNAAGTSVYNEQFF. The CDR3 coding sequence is TGTGCCAGCAGTTTAAATGCGGCCGGGACTAGCGTGTACAATGAGCAGTTCTTC.

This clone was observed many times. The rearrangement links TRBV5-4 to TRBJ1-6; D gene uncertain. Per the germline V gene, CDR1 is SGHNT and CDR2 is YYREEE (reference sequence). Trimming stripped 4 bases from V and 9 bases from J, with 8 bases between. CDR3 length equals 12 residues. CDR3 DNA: TGTGCCAGCAGCAACCGCGGTTCACCCCTCCACTTT. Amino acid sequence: CASSNRGSPLHF.

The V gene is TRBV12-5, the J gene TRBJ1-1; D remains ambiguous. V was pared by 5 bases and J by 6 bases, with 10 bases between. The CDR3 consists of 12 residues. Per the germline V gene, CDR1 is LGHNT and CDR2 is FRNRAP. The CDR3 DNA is TGTGCTAGTGGTCCCGACACCTCTGAAGCTTTCTTT. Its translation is CASGPDTSEAFF. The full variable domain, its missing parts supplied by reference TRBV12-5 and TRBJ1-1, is DARVTQTPRHKVTEMGQEVTMRCQPILGHNTVFWYRQTMMQGLELLAYFRNRAPLDDSGMPKDRFSAEMPDATLATLKIQPSEPRDSAVYFCASGPDTSEAFFGQGTRLTVV.

CDR3 DNA: TGTGCCAGCAGCCAATCCGGGATTAATAGGTTGACAGATACGCAGTATTTT. Protein sequence: CASSQSGINRLTDTQYF. The genes are TRBV3-1 (or the pseudogene TRBV3-2) and TRBJ2-3; possible D gene TRBD2, 5 bases. The CDR3 consists of 17 residues. V lost 2 bases, J lost 3 bases, and 18 bases lay in between. The germline V gene encodes CDR1 LGHDT and CDR2 YNNKEL (reference sequence).

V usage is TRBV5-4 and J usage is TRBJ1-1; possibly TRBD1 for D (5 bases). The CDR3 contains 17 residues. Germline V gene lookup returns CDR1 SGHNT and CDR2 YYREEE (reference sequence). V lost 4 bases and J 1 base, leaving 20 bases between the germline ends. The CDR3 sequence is CASSLPNGQGRNTEAFF. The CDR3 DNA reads TGTGCCAGCAGCCTACCGAATGGGCAGGGAAGGAACACTGAAGCTTTCTTT. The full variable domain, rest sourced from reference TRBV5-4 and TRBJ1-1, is ETGVTQSPTHLIKTRGQQVTLRCSSQSGHNTVSWYQQALGQGPQFIFQYYREEENGRGNFPPRFSGLQFPNYSSELNVNALELDDSALYLCASSLPNGQGRNTEAFFGQGTRLTVV.

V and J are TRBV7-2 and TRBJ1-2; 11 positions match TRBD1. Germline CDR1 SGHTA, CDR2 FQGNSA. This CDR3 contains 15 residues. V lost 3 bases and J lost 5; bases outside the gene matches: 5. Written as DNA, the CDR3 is TGTGCCAGCAGCTTCGAAGGACAGGGGGCGTATGGCTACACCTTC. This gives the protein CASSFEGQGAYGYTF.

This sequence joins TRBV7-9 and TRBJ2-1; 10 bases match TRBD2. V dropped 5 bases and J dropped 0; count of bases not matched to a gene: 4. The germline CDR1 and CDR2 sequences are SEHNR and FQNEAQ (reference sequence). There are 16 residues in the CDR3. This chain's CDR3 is CASSALAGVSYNEQFF. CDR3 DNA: TGTGCCAGCAGCGCCCTAGCGGGGGTCTCCTACAATGAGCAGTTCTTC.

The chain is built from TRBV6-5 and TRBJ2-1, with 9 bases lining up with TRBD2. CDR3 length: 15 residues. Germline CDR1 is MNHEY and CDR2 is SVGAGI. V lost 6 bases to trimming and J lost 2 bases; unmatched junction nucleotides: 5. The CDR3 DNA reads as TGTGCCAGCAGCGGCGGGAGGGCCCCCTACAATGAGCAGTTCTTC. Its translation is CASSGGRAPYNEQFF.

The CDR3 reads CASSLALGANTGELFF. In DNA, the CDR3 is TGTGCCAGCAGCTTAGCTCTAGGAGCGAACACCGGGGAGCTGTTTTTT. This chain connects TRBV13 to TRBJ2-2; D is unresolved. CDR1 is PRHDT, CDR2 FYEKMQ, per germline (reference sequence). CDR3 length: 16 residues. With 1 base removed from V and 0 bases from J, the gap between germline ends came to 9 bases.

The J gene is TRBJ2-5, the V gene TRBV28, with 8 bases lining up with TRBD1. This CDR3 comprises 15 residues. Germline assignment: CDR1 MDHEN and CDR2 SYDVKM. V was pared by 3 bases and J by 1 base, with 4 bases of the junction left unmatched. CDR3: CASSFGRGRQETQYF. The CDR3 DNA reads TGTGCCAGCAGTTTTGGCAGGGGGCGCCAAGAGACCCAGTACTTC. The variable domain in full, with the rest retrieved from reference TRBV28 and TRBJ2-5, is DVKVTQSSRYLVKRTGEKVFLECVQDMDHENMFWYRQDPGLGLRLIYFSYDVKMKEKGDIPEGYSVSREKKERFSLILESASTNQTSMYLCASSFGRGRQETQYFGPGTRLLVL.

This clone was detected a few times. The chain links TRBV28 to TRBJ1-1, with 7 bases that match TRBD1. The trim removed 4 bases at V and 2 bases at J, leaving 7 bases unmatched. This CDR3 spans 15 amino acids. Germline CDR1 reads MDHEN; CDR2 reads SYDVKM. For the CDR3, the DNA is TGTGCCAGCAGTTCACCGGGACAGCAAAACACTGAAGCTTTCTTT. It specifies CASSSPGQQNTEAFF.

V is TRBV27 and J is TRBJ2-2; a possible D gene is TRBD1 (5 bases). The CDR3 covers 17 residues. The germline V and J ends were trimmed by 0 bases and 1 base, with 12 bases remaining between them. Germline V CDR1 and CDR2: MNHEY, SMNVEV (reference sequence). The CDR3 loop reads CASSLSRARVNTGELFF. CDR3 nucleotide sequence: TGTGCCAGCAGTTTATCTCGGGCCAGGGTGAACACCGGGGAGCTGTTTTTT.

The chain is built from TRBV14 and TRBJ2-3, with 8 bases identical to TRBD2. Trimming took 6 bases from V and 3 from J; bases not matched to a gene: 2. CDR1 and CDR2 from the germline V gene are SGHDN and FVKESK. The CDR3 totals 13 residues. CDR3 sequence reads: CASSREGTDTQYF. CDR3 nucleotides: TGTGCCAGCAGTCGGGAGGGTACAGATACGCAGTATTTT.

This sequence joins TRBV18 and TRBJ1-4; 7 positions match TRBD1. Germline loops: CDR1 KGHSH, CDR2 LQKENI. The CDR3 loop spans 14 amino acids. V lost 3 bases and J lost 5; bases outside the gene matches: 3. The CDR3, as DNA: TGTGCCAGCTCACCCCCGGACAGGAATGAAAAACTGTTTTTT. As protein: CASSPPDRNEKLFF.

This chain's CDR3 is CASSILQVPGYTF. DNA for the CDR3: TGTGCCAGTAGTATTTTACAGGTTCCTGGCTACACCTTC. V and J are TRBV19 and TRBJ1-2, with D maybe TRBD1 (5 bases). Looked up from germline, CDR1 is LNHDA and CDR2 is SQIVND (reference sequence). This CDR3 comprises 13 residues. The V end lost 3 bases, the J end lost 7 bases, and 12 bases lay between the germline ends.

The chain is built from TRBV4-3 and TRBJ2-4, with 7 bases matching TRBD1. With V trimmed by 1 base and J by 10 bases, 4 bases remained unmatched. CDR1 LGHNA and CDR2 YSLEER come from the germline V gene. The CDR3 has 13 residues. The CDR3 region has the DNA TGCGCCAGCAGCCAAGGACAGGGAACTATTCAGTACTTC. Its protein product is CASSQGQGTIQYF.

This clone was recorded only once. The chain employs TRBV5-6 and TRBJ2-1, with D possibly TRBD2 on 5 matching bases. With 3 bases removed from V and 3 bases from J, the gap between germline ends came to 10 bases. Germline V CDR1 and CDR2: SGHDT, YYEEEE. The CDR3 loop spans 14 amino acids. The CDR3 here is CASSSTSLYNEQFF. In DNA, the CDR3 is TGTGCCAGCAGCTCCACTAGTCTCTACAATGAGCAGTTCTTC.

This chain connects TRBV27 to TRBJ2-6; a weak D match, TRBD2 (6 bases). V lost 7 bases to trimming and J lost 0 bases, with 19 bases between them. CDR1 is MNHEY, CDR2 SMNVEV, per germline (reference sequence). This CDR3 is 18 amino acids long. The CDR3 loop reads CASTLGRGLRSGANVLTF. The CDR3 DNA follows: TGTGCCAGCACCCTCGGGAGAGGGTTACGCTCTGGGGCCAACGTCCTGACTTTC.

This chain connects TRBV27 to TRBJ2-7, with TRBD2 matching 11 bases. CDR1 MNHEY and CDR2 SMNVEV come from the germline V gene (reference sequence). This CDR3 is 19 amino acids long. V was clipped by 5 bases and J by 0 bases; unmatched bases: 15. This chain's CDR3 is CASSLKPPGLAVSSYEQYF. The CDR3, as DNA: TGTGCCAGCAGTCTCAAACCCCCGGGACTAGCGGTTAGCTCCTACGAGCAGTACTTC.

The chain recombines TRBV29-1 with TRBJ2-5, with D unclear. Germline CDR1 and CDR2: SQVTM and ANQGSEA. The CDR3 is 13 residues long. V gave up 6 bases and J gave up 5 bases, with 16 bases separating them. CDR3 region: CSVPAVGSETQYF. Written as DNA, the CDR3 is TGCAGCGTACCCGCGGTCGGGTCGGAGACCCAGTACTTC.